Below, 23 T cell receptor beta chains from the same sample are listed, as sequenced in a study of blood T cell repertoires in COVID-19. The repertoire was sequenced with immunoSEQ multiplex PCR; TCRdb's copy has only in-frame clones and lacks some. Here the sample spans just over 650,000 clones, over 80% being singletons. Input material: peripheral blood. The receptors here all came from a woman younger than 30 with acute or convalescent COVID-19.

V and J are TRBV7-2 and TRBJ2-2; maybe TRBD1 (6 bases). From germline, CDR1 is SGHTA and CDR2 FQGNSA. The CDR3 length is 16 residues. The ends were cut back, 5 bases at V and 4 bases at J, with 17 bases in the middle. The CDR3 spells CASSPFFDRRTGELFF. As DNA, the CDR3 is TGTGCCAGCAGCCCATTCTTTGACAGGCGCACCGGGGAGCTGTTTTTT.

The gene calls are TRBV6-5 and TRBJ2-5; D gene ambiguous. The CDR3 runs 13 residues. Trimming took off 0 bases at V and 0 bases at J, with 2 bases between the two ends. Germline V gene sequence: CDR1 MNHEY, CDR2 SVGAGI. The CDR3 coding sequence is TGTGCCAGCAGTTACTCCTACCAAGAGACCCAGTACTTC. Protein: CASSYSYQETQYF.

The count of this clone is one. Within the sample, other DNA sequences also encode this same CDR3. The chain joins TRBV5-1 to TRBJ2-3, with TRBD2 matching 10 bases. The CDR3 loop spans 14 amino acids. The V segment lost 0 bases and the J segment 9 bases; nucleotides outside the gene matches: 4. The V gene's germline CDR1 is SGHRS and CDR2 YFSETQ. The CDR3 DNA follows: TGCGCCAGCAGCTTGGGACTAGCGGGTTCCACGCAGTATTTT. Protein: CASSLGLAGSTQYF.

The chain couples TRBV5-6 to TRBJ2-5, with TRBD2 matching 9 bases. Germline V CDR1 and CDR2: SGHDT, YYEEEE. This CDR3 region has 16 residues. With V trimmed by 3 bases and J by 5 bases, 11 bases remained unmatched. The CDR3 here is CASSSRRGGLRETQYF. Written as DNA, the CDR3 is TGTGCCAGCAGCTCCAGGCGGGGGGGTTTGAGGGAGACCCAGTACTTC.

The V call is TRBV6-5, the J call TRBJ2-2, with D possibly matching TRBD2 (7 bases). V was clipped by 0 bases and J by 4 bases, with 12 bases between them. Germline V CDR1 and CDR2: MNHEY, SVGAGI. The CDR3 has 16 residues. Here the CDR3 DNA reads TGTGCCAGCAGTTACTCGAAGGGGGGGGGCACCGGGGAGCTGTTTTTT. As protein: CASSYSKGGGTGELFF.

V usage is TRBV5-1 and J usage is TRBJ1-3, with a possible D match to TRBD1 (5 bases). Germline V gene data show CDR1 as SGHRS and CDR2 as YFSETQ. Trimming shortened V by 4 bases and J by 4 bases, and 12 bases separated the two germline ends. The CDR3 is made up of 14 amino acids. The CDR3 is CASSAGLEGNTIYF. In nucleotides, the CDR3 is TGCGCCAGCAGCGCGGGACTTGAGGGAAACACCATATATTTT.

The chain has TRBV30 and TRBJ1-6; D might be TRBD1 (5 bases). The V and J ends lost 7 bases and 7 bases respectively, with 17 bases between them. The V gene's germline CDR1 is GTSNPN and CDR2 SVGIG (reference sequence). The CDR3 extends over 14 amino acids. The CDR3 DNA reads TGTGCCTTAAACTCCAGGGTAGGGAATTCACCCCTCCACTTT. This encodes CALNSRVGNSPLHF.

In this sample, this clone turned up once. The chain employs TRBV20-1 and TRBJ1-3; possible D gene TRBD1, 6 bases. The CDR3 has 15 amino acids. CDR1 DFQATT and CDR2 SNEGSKA come from the germline V gene (reference sequence). V lost 3 bases to trimming and J lost 0 bases, with 12 bases between them. The CDR3 DNA sequence: TGCAGTGCTAGTTTGGACAGTCTCTCTGGAAACACCATATATTTT. It translates to CSASLDSLSGNTIYF.

V is TRBV12-5 and J is TRBJ1-3; D uncertain. The CDR3 spans 12 residues. V was pared by 6 bases and J by 4 bases, with 7 bases between. CDR1 LGHNT and CDR2 FRNRAP come from the germline V gene. CDR3 nucleotides: TGTGCTAGTGGCCGCGGGGGAAACACCATATATTTT. This sequence encodes CASGRGGNTIYF.

CDR3 sequence: CASSLGQEWYEQYF. The CDR3 DNA sequence: TGTGCCAGCAGCTTAGGGCAGGAATGGTACGAGCAGTACTTC. This rearrangement joins TRBV11-2 to TRBJ2-7; no clear D. CDR1 SGHAT and CDR2 FQNNGV come from the germline V gene. With 1 base removed from V and 4 bases from J, the gap between germline ends came to 11 bases. The CDR3 has 14 residues. Looking up the rest from reference TRBV11-2 and TRBJ2-7 gives the full variable domain: EAGVAQSPRYKIIEKRQSVAFWCNPISGHATLYWYQQILGQGPKLLIQFQNNGVVDDSQLPKDRFSAERLKGVDSTLKIQPAKLEDSAVYLCASSLGQEWYEQYFGPGTRLTVT.

This clone has a single count. The chain carries TRBV7-2 and TRBJ1-2; the match to TRBD1 covers 12 bases. This CDR3 spans 18 amino acids. The J segment lost 4 bases and the V segment lost 1 base, leaving 10 bases of the junction unmatched. The germline gives CDR1 SGHTA, CDR2 FQGNSA. In DNA form, the CDR3 reads TGTGCCAGCAGCTTAGGCCGGGACAGGGGGCTTTTGAGCTATGGCTACACCTTC. This codes for CASSLGRDRGLLSYGYTF.

Points on this clone: The same CDR3 also results from other DNA sequences found in this sample. The chain combines TRBV19 with TRBJ1-2, with TRBD1 matching 11 bases. Germline V gene sequence: CDR1 LNHDA, CDR2 SQIVND (reference sequence). This CDR3 has 12 residues. CDR3 sequence reads: CASGTGGYGYTF. CDR3 DNA: TGTGCGAGTGGGACAGGGGGTTATGGCTACACCTTC.

V and J are TRBV28 and TRBJ2-7; D is uncertain. The CDR3 is 11 amino acids. The V gene lost 6 bases and the J gene lost 4 bases, with 7 bases spanning the gap. Germline V gene lookup returns CDR1 MDHEN and CDR2 SYDVKM. CDR3: CASRRTYEQYF. The CDR3 DNA follows: TGTGCCAGCAGACGAACTTACGAGCAGTACTTC.

The rearrangement uses TRBV4-1 and TRBJ1-5; a weak D match, TRBD1 (6 bases). CDR3 length: 15 residues. V lost 8 bases, J lost 2 bases, and 16 bases lay in between. Germline CDR1 reads MGHRA; CDR2 reads YSYEKL. As DNA, the CDR3 is TGCGCCAGCCGCTCCTTACAGGGACGCAATCAGCCCCAGCATTTT. As protein: CASRSLQGRNQPQHF.

A remark on this clone: The same CDR3 can be traced to other DNA sequences in this sample. CDR3 sequence reads: CASSLDRNGYTF. For the CDR3, the DNA is TGCGCCAGCAGCCTAGACAGAAATGGCTACACCTTC. The rearrangement joins TRBV5-1 to TRBJ1-2, with D possibly being TRBD1 (5 bases). CDR3 size: 12 residues. The ends were cut back, 4 bases at V and 6 bases at J, with 10 bases in the middle. CDR1 is SGHRS, CDR2 YFSETQ, per germline.

The chain couples TRBV18 to TRBJ1-2; a possible D gene is TRBD1 (6 bases). CDR1 is KGHSH and CDR2 is LQKENI in the germline V gene. CDR3 size: 13 residues. Trimming took 6 bases from V and 7 from J, leaving 15 bases between them. The CDR3 is CASSTGQFRGYTF. CDR3 sequence (DNA): TGTGCCAGCTCTACCGGACAGTTCCGTGGCTACACCTTC.

This clone was detected once. The chain couples TRBV9 to TRBJ2-7; 8 bases align to TRBD1. V was clipped by 3 bases and J by 6 bases; unmatched bases: 8. Germline V gene sequence: CDR1 SGDLS, CDR2 YYNGEE. This CDR3 spans 14 amino acids. CDR3 sequence (DNA): TGTGCCAGCAGCGCCGGGACAGGCCTATCCGAGCAGTACTTC. It is translated as CASSAGTGLSEQYF.

This clone appeared once. V gene TRBV12-2 combines with J gene TRBJ1-1; the table's D call, TRBD1, has no DNA check behind it. TRBV12-2 is a documented pseudogene. CDR3 length: 13 residues. The CDR3 DNA reads as TGTGCAAGTCGCTCCTCAGGGGGCACTGAAGCTTTCTTT. This sequence encodes CASRSSGGTEAFF.

This chain joins TRBV24-1 and TRBJ1-5, with a possible D match to TRBD1 (6 bases). This CDR3 region has 13 residues. The V end lost 9 bases, the J end lost 3 bases, and 11 bases lay between the germline ends. Germline-derived CDR1 and CDR2 are KGHDR and SFDVKD. The CDR3 bases are TGTGCCACCTTCGACAGGTACAATCAGCCCCAGCATTTT. This encodes CATFDRYNQPQHF.

The chain uses TRBV5-4 and TRBJ1-4, with 8 bases that match TRBD1. CDR3 length: 19 residues. The J segment lost 3 bases and the V segment lost 4 bases, leaving 17 bases of the junction unmatched. CDR1 is SGHNT and CDR2 is YYREEE in the germline V gene (reference sequence). The CDR3 DNA reads TGTGCCAGCAGCCCCAAAGGGACAGGCCTAACCGGGGCTAATGAAAAACTGTTTTTT. Amino acids: CASSPKGTGLTGANEKLFF.

This chain connects TRBV3-1 (or the pseudogene TRBV3-2) to TRBJ1-4; 8 bases agree with TRBD1. The CDR3 runs to 14 residues. The V gene's germline CDR1 is LGHDT and CDR2 YNNKEL (reference sequence). V gave up 5 bases and J gave up 7 bases; unmatched junction bases: 6. The CDR3 protein is CASSTRTGFEKLFF. The CDR3 DNA reads as TGTGCCAGCAGCACTCGGACAGGGTTTGAAAAACTGTTTTTT.

The chain uses TRBV18 and TRBJ1-4; D unresolved. Deletions cut 9 bases from V and 7 bases from J, with 9 bases between. Looked up from germline, CDR1 is KGHSH and CDR2 is LQKENI. The CDR3 consists of 11 residues. The CDR3 DNA reads as TGTGCCAGGGGTCGGGGTGAAAAACTGTTTTTT. Encoded protein: CARGRGEKLFF.

This clone was observed once. The chain links TRBV15 to TRBJ2-6; D gene ambiguous. CDR3 length: 15 residues. CDR1 is LNHNV, CDR2 YYDKDF, per germline (reference sequence). The V and J ends lost 8 bases and 1 base respectively, with 12 bases between them. CDR3 region: CATSYGPSGANVLTF. The DNA for the CDR3 is TGTGCCACCTCATATGGGCCGTCTGGGGCCAACGTCCTGACTTTC. Based on the CDR3 plus reference TRBV15 and TRBJ2-6, the full variable domain is DAMVIQNPRYQVTQFGKPVTLSCSQTLNHNVMYWYQQKSSQAPKLLFHYYDKDFNNEADTPDNFQSRRPNTSFCFLDIRSPGLGDTAMYLCATSYGPSGANVLTFGAGSRLTVL.